The TCR beta chain under discussion was sequenced for a study of cytomegalovirus exposure and HLA in healthy donors. Study-level background: Out of fewer than 500 genotyped donors, about 80% belonged to the Caucasian-associated ancestry cluster.

Researchers ran the PCR with 60 Vbeta and 13 Jbeta primers. Sequencing used immunoSEQ multiplex PCR; TCRdb keeps in-frame clones, though not all of them. The table has 120,000 to 150,000 clones, approximately 77% seen once. This CDR3 comprises 17 residues. V was shortened by 0 bases and J by 3 bases, with 17 bases between the two germline ends. Per the germline V gene, CDR1 is LNHNV and CDR2 is YYDKDF (reference sequence). Details on this clone: Its antigen is undetermined.

Notes on the study in general: As a later analysis revealed, most CMV-associated TCR beta chains appeared HLA-restricted. The study listed roughly 160 cytomegalovirus-associated TCR beta chains.

This receptor was taken from a woman aged 45-60 years in good health and CMV-seronegative. Sequencing used PBMCs. This chain connects TRBV15 to TRBJ1-2, with no clear D. This CDR3 is CATSRDRSSLAYYGYTF. In nucleotides, the CDR3 is TGTGCCACCAGCAGAGATCGTAGTTCTCTCGCCTACTATGGCTACACCTTC.